This section outlines one T cell receptor beta chain sequence together with its context. Its antigen is currently unknown. Sequenced by immunoSEQ multiplex PCR; TCRdb stores in-frame clones only, minus some. The sample lists approximately 100,000 clones, about 90% seen once, with over 0.8% in the top ten. From germline, CDR1 is MNHNY and CDR2 SVGAGI (reference sequence). The junction had 11 bases not matched to a gene; V was cut back by 7 bases and J by 8 bases. CDR3 length: 14 residues. These data belong to a study of graft-versus-host responses after intestinal transplantation. Sequences were derived from unstimulated CD4+ T cells sorted from spleen or lymph node cells, sampled before intestinal transplant. The receptor was derived from a human donor who received an intestinal transplant. The chain couples TRBV6-6 to TRBJ1-2; TRBD1 matches 9 bases. This CDR3 is CASTQGQGREGYTF. CDR3 nucleotides: TGTGCCAGCACCCAGGGACAGGGAAGAGAGGGCTACACCTTC.